This TCR beta chain was captured by sequencing in a study of monozygotic twins with inflammatory bowel disease. The CDR3 length is 15 residues. From germline, CDR1 is SGHTA and CDR2 FQGNSA. Study outcomes and limitations: Extra variability in the repertoires of patients may have come from differing immunosuppressive treatments. Twins with IBD were found to have lower TCRbeta diversity (inverse Simpson) than healthy co-twins.

Notes on this clonotype: The antigen is not known.

A template switching step added UMIs, each with a 6-nucleotide sample barcode. TCRdb reprocessed the 5' RACE reads; each CDR3 protein has one entry and no DNA is given. The sample is made up of some 440,000 distinct CDR3 sequences, and the top ten hold about 2.6% of it. With no T cell sorting beforehand, total RNA was isolated from whole blood. Sequencing was done on a sample of blood. This sequence was found in a human donor with ulcerative colitis or Crohn's disease, or a healthy co-twin of an affected twin (not recorded which). V usage is TRBV7-2 and J usage is TRBJ2-1. This CDR3 reads CASSLGWGSYNEQFF. The full variable domain, completed using reference TRBV7-2 and TRBJ2-1, is GAGVSQSPSNKVTEKGKDVELRCDPISGHTALYWYRQSLGQGLEFLIYFQGNSAPDKSGLPSDRFSAERTGGSVSTLTIQRTQQEDSAVYLCASSLGWGSYNEQFFGPGTRLTVL.